What follows are 15 T cell receptor beta chains derived from one specimen sequenced in a study of long-term antiretroviral therapy in people with HIV. Run at survey level, the immunoSEQ assay was version v3.0. TCRdb's copy holds only in-frame clones and misses some; the assay was immunoSEQ multiplex PCR. The sample records some 31,000 clones, around 97% being singletons. The sample in question was unsorted PBMCs, obtained 7.6 years after starting antiretroviral therapy. The origin of the receptors is a man aged 30 to 39 with HIV.

Details on this clone: A read error may account for a junction end that differs from germline. The chain is built from TRBV28 and TRBJ2-7, with 8 bases matching TRBD1. CDR3 length: 12 residues. Germline V gene lookup returns CDR1 MDHEN and CDR2 SYDVKM. In DNA form, the CDR3 reads TGTGCCAGCAGCACGGAGGACAGGGACAAAAGATTC. This codes for CASSTEDRDKRF.

The chain couples TRBV4-1 to TRBJ2-3; D may correspond to TRBD1 or TRBD2 (5 bases each). Trimming shortened V by 0 bases and J by 3 bases, and 22 bases separated the two germline ends. The CDR3 is 19 residues long. CDR1 is MGHRA and CDR2 is YSYEKL in the germline V gene. CDR3 DNA sequence: TGCGCCAGCAGCCAAGATGCCCAACTCCGGGGCTGGGAAACAGATACGCAGTATTTT. Its translation: CASSQDAQLRGWETDTQYF.

The chain joins TRBV5-6 to TRBJ2-3; D could derive from TRBD1 or TRBD2 (5 bases each). CDR1 and CDR2 from the germline V gene are SGHDT and YYEEEE. The CDR3 is 16 amino acids. V lost 3 bases and J lost 0, with 14 bases in between. The CDR3 here is CASSSGPPRSTDTQYF. CDR3 DNA sequence: TGTGCCAGCAGCTCGGGACCCCCGAGGAGCACAGATACGCAGTATTTT.

The chain joins TRBV29-1 to TRBJ2-1; D remains ambiguous. The V gene's germline CDR1 is SQVTM and CDR2 ANQGSEA. V was shortened by 4 bases and J by 6 bases, with 13 bases between the two germline ends. The CDR3 is 13 residues long. The CDR3 loop is CSVGPLQSNEQFF. CDR3 nucleotide sequence: TGCAGCGTTGGTCCTCTTCAATCCAATGAGCAGTTCTTC.

The rearrangement uses TRBV19 and TRBJ2-7; D is unresolved. Germline CDR1 and CDR2: LNHDA and SQIVND (reference sequence). V dropped 3 bases and J dropped 3 bases, with 6 bases sitting between them. The length of the CDR3 is 12 residues. The CDR3 DNA follows: TGTGCCAGTAGTATTTGGGGCTACGAGCAGTACTTC. Residues: CASSIWGYEQYF.

J is TRBJ2-7 and V is TRBV27; D possibly uses TRBD1 or TRBD2 (5 bases each). V was cut by 0 bases and J by 6 bases, with 6 bases left in between. Germline V gene lookup returns CDR1 MNHEY and CDR2 SMNVEV (reference sequence). There are 12 residues in the CDR3. The CDR3 coding sequence is TGTGCCAGCAGTTTATCCGGGGCCGAGCAGTACTTC. It yields the protein CASSLSGAEQYF.

The chain combines TRBV27 with TRBJ1-2, with a possible D match to TRBD1 (6 bases). Trimming shortened V by 5 bases and J by 4 bases, and 20 bases separated the two germline ends. From germline, CDR1 is MNHEY and CDR2 SMNVEV (reference sequence). The CDR3 is 16 amino acids. The CDR3 reads CASSPLRDTGGYGYTF. The CDR3 nucleotides read TGTGCCAGCAGTCCCCTCCGGGACACCGGAGGCTATGGCTACACCTTC.

The chain joins TRBV7-9 to TRBJ1-5, with D hard to call. The germline V gene encodes CDR1 SEHNR and CDR2 FQNEAQ (reference sequence). This CDR3 has 12 residues. Trimming removed 3 bases at V and 6 bases at J, with 6 bases between. CDR3 sequence: CASSFLGQPQHF. CDR3 DNA sequence: TGTGCCAGCAGCTTTTTAGGTCAGCCCCAGCATTTT.

The rearrangement uses TRBV9 and TRBJ2-2; 7 positions agree with TRBD2. CDR1 and CDR2 from the germline V gene are SGDLS and YYNGEE. Trimming cost V 0 bases and J 7 bases; bases outside gene matches: 9. This CDR3 contains 16 residues. CDR3 residues: CASSVGGTTIDGELFF. The CDR3 DNA sequence: TGTGCCAGCAGCGTAGGCGGGACTACCATCGACGGGGAGCTGTTTTTT. Based on the CDR3 plus reference TRBV9 and TRBJ2-2, the full variable domain is DSGVTQTPKHLITATGQRVTLRCSPRSGDLSVYWYQQSLDQGLQFLIQYYNGEERAKGNILERFSAQQFPDLHSELNLSSLELGDSALYFCASSVGGTTIDGELFFGEGSRLTVL.

Concerning this clone: One end of the junction fails to match germline, which may point to a read error. The V gene is TRBV2, the J gene TRBJ1-2; TRBD1 aligns across 9 bases. CDR1 is SNHLY and CDR2 is FYNNEI in the germline V gene. The CDR3 runs 16 residues. For the CDR3, the DNA is TGTGCGGCTACCAGGCAAAAAACAGGGGGCGGCGAGGGCGGCGCCTTC. Translation gives CAATRQKTGGGEGGAF.

The rearrangement links TRBV6-1 to TRBJ2-4; D is perhaps TRBD2 (5 bases). The CDR3 runs 16 residues. The V and J ends lost 2 bases and 2 bases respectively, with 13 bases between them. CDR1 is MNHNS, CDR2 SASEGT, per germline. CDR3 DNA: TGTGCCAGCAGTGAAAGGGCAGCGGCCTCCAAAAACATTCAGTACTTC. Encoded protein: CASSERAAASKNIQYF.

V usage is TRBV6-1 and J usage is TRBJ2-7, with TRBD2 identical over 9 bases. The ends lost 1 base at V and 2 bases at J; junction bases unmatched: 3. CDR1 and CDR2 (germline): MNHNS, SASEGT. This CDR3 comprises 15 residues. CDR3 sequence reads: CASSEEREAAYEQYF. The CDR3 nucleotides are TGTGCCAGCAGTGAAGAGCGGGAGGCGGCCTACGAGCAGTACTTC.

The chain couples TRBV6-5 to TRBJ2-7; 7 nucleotides match TRBD1. Looked up from germline, CDR1 is MNHEY and CDR2 is SVGAGI. The CDR3 runs 16 residues. With 4 bases clipped from V and 0 bases from J, the junction kept 9 bases outside the gene matches. CDR3 in amino acids: CASSLKARGYSYEQYF. CDR3 bases: TGTGCCAGCAGTTTAAAGGCCAGGGGGTACTCCTACGAGCAGTACTTC.

V gene TRBV19 combines with J gene TRBJ2-1; the D gene could be TRBD1 or TRBD2 (5 bases each). Germline-derived CDR1 and CDR2 are LNHDA and SQIVND (reference sequence). This CDR3 has 13 residues. Trimming shortened V by 6 bases and J by 2 bases, and 8 bases separated the two germline ends. In DNA, the CDR3 is TGTGCCAGTAGCCCGGGGCCCTACAATGAGCAGTTCTTC. Translating it yields CASSPGPYNEQFF.

The genes are TRBV18 and TRBJ1-2, with D possibly matching TRBD1 (5 bases). CDR1 and CDR2 from the germline V gene are KGHSH and LQKENI. The V end lost 8 bases, the J end lost 5 bases, and 24 bases lay between the germline ends. There are 16 residues in the CDR3. For the CDR3, the DNA is TGTGCCAGCACCAAGGGGTCGGACGGAAGCTTTTATGGCTACACCTTC. It codes for CASTKGSDGSFYGYTF.